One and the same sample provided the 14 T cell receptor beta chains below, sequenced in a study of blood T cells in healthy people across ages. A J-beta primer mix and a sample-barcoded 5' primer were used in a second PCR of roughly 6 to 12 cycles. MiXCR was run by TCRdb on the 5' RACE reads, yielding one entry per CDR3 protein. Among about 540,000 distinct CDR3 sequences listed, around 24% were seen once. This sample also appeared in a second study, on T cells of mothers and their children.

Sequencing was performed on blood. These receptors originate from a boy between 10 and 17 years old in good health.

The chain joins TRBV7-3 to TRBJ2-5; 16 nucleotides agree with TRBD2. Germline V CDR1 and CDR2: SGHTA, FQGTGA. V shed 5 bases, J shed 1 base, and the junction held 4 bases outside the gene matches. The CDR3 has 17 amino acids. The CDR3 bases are TGTGCCAGCAGCCCGGGACTAGCGGGAGGGATCCAAGAGACCCAGTACTTC. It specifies CASSPGLAGGIQETQYF.

For the CDR3, the DNA is TGTGCCAGCAGCTTAGAGGGCAGGCTAGGGGATGGCTACACCTTC. This gives the protein CASSLEGRLGDGYTF. V usage is TRBV7-2 and J usage is TRBJ1-2, with D tentatively TRBD1 (5 bases). Trimming pared 1 base from V and 6 bases from J, leaving 15 bases between. The V gene's germline CDR1 is SGHTA and CDR2 FQGNSA. The CDR3 totals 15 residues.

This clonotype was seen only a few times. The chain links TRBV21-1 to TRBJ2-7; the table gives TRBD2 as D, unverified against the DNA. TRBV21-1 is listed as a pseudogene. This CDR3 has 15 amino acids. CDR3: CASSNSSEPPSEQYF. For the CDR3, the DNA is TGTGCCAGCAGCAACTCTAGCGAACCACCTTCGGAGCAGTACTTC.

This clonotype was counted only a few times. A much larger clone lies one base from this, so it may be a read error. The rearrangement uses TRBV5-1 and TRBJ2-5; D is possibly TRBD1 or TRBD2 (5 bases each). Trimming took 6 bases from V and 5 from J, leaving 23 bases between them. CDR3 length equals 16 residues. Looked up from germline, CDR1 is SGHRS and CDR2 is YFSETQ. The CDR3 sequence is CASNFLGQGPTETQYF. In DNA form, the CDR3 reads TGCGCCAGCAACTTTCTTGGGCAGGGACCCACGGAGACCCAGTACTTC.

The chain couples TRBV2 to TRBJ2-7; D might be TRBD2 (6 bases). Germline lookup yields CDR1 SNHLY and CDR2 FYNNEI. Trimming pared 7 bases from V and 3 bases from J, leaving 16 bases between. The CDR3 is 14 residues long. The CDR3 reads CASKIGGVIYEQYF. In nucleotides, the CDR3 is TGTGCCAGCAAGATCGGGGGTGTCATCTACGAGCAGTACTTC. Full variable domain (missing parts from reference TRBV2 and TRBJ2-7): EPEVTQTPSHQVTQMGQEVILRCVPISNHLYFYWYRQILGQKVEFLVSFYNNEISEKSEIFDDQFSVERPDGSNFTLKIRSTKLEDSAMYFCASKIGGVIYEQYFGPGTRLTVT.

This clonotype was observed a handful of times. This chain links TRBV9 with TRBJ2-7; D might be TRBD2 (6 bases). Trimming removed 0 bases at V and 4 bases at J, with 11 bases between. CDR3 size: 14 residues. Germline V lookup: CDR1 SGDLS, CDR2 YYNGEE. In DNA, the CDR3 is TGTGCCAGCAGCGTAGCGGGAGAAGGGTACGAGCAGTACTTC. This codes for CASSVAGEGYEQYF. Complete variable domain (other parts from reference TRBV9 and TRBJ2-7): DSGVTQTPKHLITATGQRVTLRCSPRSGDLSVYWYQQSLDQGLQFLIQYYNGEERAKGNILERFSAQQFPDLHSELNLSSLELGDSALYFCASSVAGEGYEQYFGPGTRLTVT.

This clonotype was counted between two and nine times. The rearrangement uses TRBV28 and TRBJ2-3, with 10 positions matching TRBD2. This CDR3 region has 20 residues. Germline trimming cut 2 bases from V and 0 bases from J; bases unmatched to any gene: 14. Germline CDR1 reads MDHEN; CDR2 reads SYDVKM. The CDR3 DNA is TGTGCCAGCAGTTTAAAAACCGGGACTAGCGATGTCGCTAGCACAGATACGCAGTATTTT. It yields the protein CASSLKTGTSDVASTDTQYF.

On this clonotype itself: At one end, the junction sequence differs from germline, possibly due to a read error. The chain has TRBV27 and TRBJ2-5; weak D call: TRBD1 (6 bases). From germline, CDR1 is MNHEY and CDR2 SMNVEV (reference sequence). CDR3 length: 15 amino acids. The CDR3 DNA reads TGTGCCAGCAATTTAGGTATAGGCAGGGGAGAGACCCAGTACTTC. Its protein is CASNLGIGRGETQYF.

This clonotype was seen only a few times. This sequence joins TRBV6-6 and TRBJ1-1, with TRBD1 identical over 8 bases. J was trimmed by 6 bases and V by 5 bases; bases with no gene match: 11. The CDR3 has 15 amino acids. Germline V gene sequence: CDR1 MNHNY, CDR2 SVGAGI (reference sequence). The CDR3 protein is CASSIPGTGASEAFF. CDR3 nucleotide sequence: TGTGCCAGCAGTATCCCCGGGACAGGTGCTTCTGAAGCTTTCTTT.

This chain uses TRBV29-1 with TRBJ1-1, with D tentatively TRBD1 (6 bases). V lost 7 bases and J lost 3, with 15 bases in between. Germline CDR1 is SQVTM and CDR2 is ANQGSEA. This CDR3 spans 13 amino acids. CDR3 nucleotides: TGCAGCGCCTGGGGGGGGCAGGACACTGAAGCTTTCTTT. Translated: CSAWGGQDTEAFF.

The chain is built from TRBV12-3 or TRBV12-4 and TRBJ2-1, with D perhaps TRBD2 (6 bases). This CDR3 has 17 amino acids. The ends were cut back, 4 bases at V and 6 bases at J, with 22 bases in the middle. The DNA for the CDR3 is TGTGCCAGCAGTTCTACGGGGGTAATCGGGGTGGGCAATGAGCAGTTCTTC. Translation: CASSSTGVIGVGNEQFF.

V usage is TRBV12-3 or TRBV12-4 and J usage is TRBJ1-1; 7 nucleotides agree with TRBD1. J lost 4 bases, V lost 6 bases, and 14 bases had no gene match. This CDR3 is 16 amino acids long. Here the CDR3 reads CASSQGGAGSRTEAFF. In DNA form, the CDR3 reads TGTGCCAGCAGCCAGGGGGGGGCGGGCAGCCGCACTGAAGCTTTCTTT.

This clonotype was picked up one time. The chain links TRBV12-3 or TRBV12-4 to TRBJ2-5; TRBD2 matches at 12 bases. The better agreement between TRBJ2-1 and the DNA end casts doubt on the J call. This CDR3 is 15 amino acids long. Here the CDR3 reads CASGSSGGGLNEQFF. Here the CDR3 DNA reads TGTGCCAGCGGCTCTAGCGGGGGGGGACTCAATGAGCAGTTCTTC.

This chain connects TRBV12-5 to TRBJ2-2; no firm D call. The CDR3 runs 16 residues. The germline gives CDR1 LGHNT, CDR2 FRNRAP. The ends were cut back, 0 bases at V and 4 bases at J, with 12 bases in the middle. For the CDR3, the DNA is TGTGCTAGTGGTTTGGTAGTGGGTCCCAGCACCGGGGAGCTGTTTTTT. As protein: CASGLVVGPSTGELFF.